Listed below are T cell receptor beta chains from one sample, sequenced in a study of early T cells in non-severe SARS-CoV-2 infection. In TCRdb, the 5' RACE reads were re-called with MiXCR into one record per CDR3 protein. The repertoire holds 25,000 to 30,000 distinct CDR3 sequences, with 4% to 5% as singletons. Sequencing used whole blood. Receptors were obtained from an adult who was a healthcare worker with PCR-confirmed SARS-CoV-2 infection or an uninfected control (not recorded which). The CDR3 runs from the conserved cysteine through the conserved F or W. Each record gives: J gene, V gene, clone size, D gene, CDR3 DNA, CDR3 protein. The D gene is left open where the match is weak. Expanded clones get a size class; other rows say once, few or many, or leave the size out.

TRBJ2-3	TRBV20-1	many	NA	TGCAGTCTGGCGGGGCGCACAGATACGCAGTATTTT	CSLAGRTDTQYF
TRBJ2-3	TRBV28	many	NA	TGTGCCAGCACCCCGAGACTCCCCGGGGTGGATACGCAGTATTTT	CASTPRLPGVDTQYF
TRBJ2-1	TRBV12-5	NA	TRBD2	TGTGCTAGTGGTTTGGCTAGCGGGAGGGCCTACAATGAGCAGTTCTTC	CASGLASGRAYNEQFF
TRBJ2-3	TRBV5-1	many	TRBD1	TGCGCCAGCAGCTCGACAGGGACCTACACAGATACGCAGTATTTT	CASSSTGTYTDTQYF
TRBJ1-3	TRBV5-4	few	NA	TGTGCCAGCAGCTTGGCCCAGGCAGGTGTCCTATATTTT	CASSLAQAGVLYF
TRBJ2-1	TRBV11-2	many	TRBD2	TGTGCCAGCAGCTTGGGGCTAGCGGGAGTAAGTGAGCAGTTCTTC	CASSLGLAGVSEQFF
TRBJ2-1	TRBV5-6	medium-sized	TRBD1	TGTGCCAGCAGCTCCGCCGGGACAGCCGACAATGAGCAGTTCTTC	CASSSAGTADNEQFF
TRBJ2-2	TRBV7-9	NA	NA	TGTGCCAGCATGGGGGGACGGGCAGCGAACACCGGGGAGCTGTTTTTT	CASMGGRAANTGELFF
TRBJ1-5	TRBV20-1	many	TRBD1	TGCAGTGCTAGGGAGCCGGGACAGGGCAATCAGCCCCAGCATTTT	CSAREPGQGNQPQHF
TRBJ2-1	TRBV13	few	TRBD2	TGTGCCAGCAGCTTAGGAGCGGGAGTTCTATTCAATGAGCAGTTCTTC	CASSLGAGVLFNEQFF
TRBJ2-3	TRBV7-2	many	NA	TGTGCCAGCAGCTTAACCCGGGATACGCAGTATTTT	CASSLTRDTQYF
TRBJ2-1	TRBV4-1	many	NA	TGCGCCAGCAGCCAATATTTAGCGGAGAGGGCTTACAATGAGCAGTTCTTC	CASSQYLAERAYNEQFF
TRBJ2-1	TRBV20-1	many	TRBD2	TGCAGTGCTAGAGCCCTCTTAGCGGGAGGGACCTACAATGAGCAGTTCTTC	CSARALLAGGTYNEQFF
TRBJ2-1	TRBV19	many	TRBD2	TGTGCCAGTAGTTCCCAGGTGACTAGCGGGAGGATCTACAATGAGCAGTTCTTC	CASSSQVTSGRIYNEQFF
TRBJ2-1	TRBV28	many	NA	TGTGCCAGCAGTTCCCAATACAATGAGCAGTTCTTC	CASSSQYNEQFF
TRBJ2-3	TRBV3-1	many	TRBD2	TGTGCCAGCAGCCGGGGAGTGACTAGCGGGGGGGCCGCAGATACGCAGTATTTT	CASSRGVTSGGAADTQYF
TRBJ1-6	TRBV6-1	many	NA	TGTGCCAGCAGTTACAGGGAAAACGGCTATAATTCACCCCTCCACTTT	CASSYRENGYNSPLHF
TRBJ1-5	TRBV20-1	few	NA	TGCAGTGCTAGATCTAAGTCGGGCAGCAATCAGCCCCAGCATTTT	CSARSKSGSNQPQHF
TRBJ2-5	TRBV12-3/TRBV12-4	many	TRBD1	TGTGCCAGCAGTTTGAGGGGGCTCGGTTCCGGCGAGACCCAGTACTTC	CASSLRGLGSGETQYF
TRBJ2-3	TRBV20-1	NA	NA	TGCAGTGCCCTTCCCGGGGGTTTAGATACGCAGTATTTT	CSALPGGLDTQYF
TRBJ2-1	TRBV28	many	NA	TGTGCCAGCAGTTTAACAGGGGCCCTGTTGCGGGGCTACAATGAGCAGTTCTTC	CASSLTGALLRGYNEQFF
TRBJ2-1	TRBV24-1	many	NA	TGTGCCACCAGTGACCCCCAGGCGAGCGATGAGCAGTTCTTC	CATSDPQASDEQFF
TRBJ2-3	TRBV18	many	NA	TGTGCCAGCTCACCCAGGACAAATACGCAGTATTTT	CASSPRTNTQYF
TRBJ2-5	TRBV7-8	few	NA	TGTGCCAGCAGCCAAAGGGGGAGGGGGCAGACCCAGTACTTC	CASSQRGRGQTQYF
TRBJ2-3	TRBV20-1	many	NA	TGCAGTGCTAGTCTCTTCTCCTCATCGGGACGTTCGGATACGCAGTATTTT	CSASLFSSSGRSDTQYF
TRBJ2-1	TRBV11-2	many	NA	TGTGCCAGCAGCCCCAGGTGGAATGAGCAGTTCTTC	CASSPRWNEQFF
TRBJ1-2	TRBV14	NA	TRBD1	TGTGCCAGCAGCCTATCGGACAGGGTCGGTGGCTACACCTTC	CASSLSDRVGGYTF
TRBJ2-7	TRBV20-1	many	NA	TGCAGTGCTAGTTCGCGGCTCCGCCTCTACGAGCAGTACTTC	CSASSRLRLYEQYF
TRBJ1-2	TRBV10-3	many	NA	TGTGCCGGCCAGGGAGGGGACTATGGCTACACCTTC	CAGQGGDYGYTF
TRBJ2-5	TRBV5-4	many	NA	TGTGCCAGCAGCTCTGCGGCCCTTAGGGGGGGTGGGACCCAGTACTTC	CASSSAALRGGGTQYF
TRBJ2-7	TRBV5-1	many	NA	TGCGCCAGCAGCCGAGCGGCGCAGTACTTC	CASSRAAQYF
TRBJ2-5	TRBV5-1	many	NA	TGCGCCAGCAGCTTTGGAGTCGGGGAGACCCAGTACTTC	CASSFGVGETQYF
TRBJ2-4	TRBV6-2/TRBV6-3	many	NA	TGTGCCAGCACCAGCGGCGGGGACATTCAGTACTTC	CASTSGGDIQYF
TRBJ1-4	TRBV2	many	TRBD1	TGTGCCAGCAGTGCGGGACAGGGCCTCCCGGGAACTAATGAAAAACTGTTTTTT	CASSAGQGLPGTNEKLFF
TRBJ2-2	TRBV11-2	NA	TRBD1	TGTGCCAGCAGCCCGGACAGGGGGCGCACCGGGGAGCTGTTTTTT	CASSPDRGRTGELFF
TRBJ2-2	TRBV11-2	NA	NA	TGTGCCAGCAGCTTATACACCGGGGAGCTGTTTTTT	CASSLYTGELFF
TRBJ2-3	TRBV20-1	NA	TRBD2	TGCAGTGCTCCAACTAGCGGGCTCACAGATACGCAGTATTTT	CSAPTSGLTDTQYF
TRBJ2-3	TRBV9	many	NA	TGTGCCAGCAGCGTAGGGGGTTGGACAGATACGCAGTATTTT	CASSVGGWTDTQYF
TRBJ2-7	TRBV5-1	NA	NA	TGCGCCAGCAGCTTGCCCTCGGGCGGAGACGGCTACGAGCAGTACTTC	CASSLPSGGDGYEQYF
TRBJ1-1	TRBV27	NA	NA	TGTGCCAGCAGGCGCAGGTTAATGACTGAAGCTTTCTTT	CASRRRLMTEAFF
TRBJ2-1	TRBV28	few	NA	TGTGCCAGCAGTTTAGGGCGGCTATCCTACAATGAGCAGTTCTTC	CASSLGRLSYNEQFF
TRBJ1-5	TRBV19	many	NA	TGTGCCAGTTCTCTTCGGGACTTCAATCAGCCCCAGCATTTT	CASSLRDFNQPQHF
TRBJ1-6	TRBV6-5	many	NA	TGTGCCAGCAGCCCGAGGGGGGGGGCGCGTCCCCTCCACTTT	CASSPRGGARPLHF
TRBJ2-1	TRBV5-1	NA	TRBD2	TGCGCCAGCAGCTTGGGATTGAGCGGGAGAGGAAATGAGCAGTTCTTC	CASSLGLSGRGNEQFF
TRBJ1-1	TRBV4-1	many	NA	TGCGCCAGCAGCCAGTTGGCTATGAACACTGAAGCTTTCTTT	CASSQLAMNTEAFF
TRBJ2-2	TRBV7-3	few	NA	TGTGCCAGCAGCGAGGCCACCGGGGAGCTGTTTTTT	CASSEATGELFF
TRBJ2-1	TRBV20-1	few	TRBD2	TGCAGTGCTAGGGTACTAGCGGAACTAATCAATGAGCAGTTCTTC	CSARVLAELINEQFF
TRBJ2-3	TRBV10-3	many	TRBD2	TGTGCCATCAGTCTAGCGGGAGGGAATACGCAGTATTTT	CAISLAGGNTQYF
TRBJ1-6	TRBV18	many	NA	TGTGCCAGCTCACCACGAGACGGGGATTCACCCCTCCACTTT	CASSPRDGDSPLHF
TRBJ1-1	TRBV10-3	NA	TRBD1	TGTGCCATCAGTGGACAGGGGGCGGGTGAAGCTTTCTTT	CAISGQGAGEAFF
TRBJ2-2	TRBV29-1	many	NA	TGCAGCGTTAGTACCGGGACGGCCGTCATCACCGGGGAGCTGTTTTTT	CSVSTGTAVITGELFF
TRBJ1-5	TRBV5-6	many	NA	TGTGCCAGCAGTCGACAGCCCAATCAGCCCCAGCATTTT	CASSRQPNQPQHF
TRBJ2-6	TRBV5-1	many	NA	TGCGCCAGCAGCAACCCTCCGAACTCTGGGGCCAACGTCCTGACTTTC	CASSNPPNSGANVLTF
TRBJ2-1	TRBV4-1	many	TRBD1	TGCGCCAGCAGCCTACAAGAGGGGACAGGGGACAATGAGCAGTTCTTC	CASSLQEGTGDNEQFF
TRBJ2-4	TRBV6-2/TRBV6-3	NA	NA	TGTGCCAGCAGTTACATGGTCAAAAACATTCAGTACTTC	CASSYMVKNIQYF
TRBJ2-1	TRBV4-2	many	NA	TGTGCCAGCAGCCGCAGGATCGATGGGAGCTCCTACAATGAGCAGTTCTTC	CASSRRIDGSSYNEQFF
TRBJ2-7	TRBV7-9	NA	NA	TGTGCCAGCAGCCCCCCGGGGCAGGCGCGCTACGAGCAGTACTTC	CASSPPGQARYEQYF
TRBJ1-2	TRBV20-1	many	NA	TGCAGTGCTATATTCCCCTATGGCTACACCTTC	CSAIFPYGYTF
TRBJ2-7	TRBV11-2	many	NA	TGTGCCAGCAGCCAAACCCGGGAGTACGAGCAGTACTTC	CASSQTREYEQYF
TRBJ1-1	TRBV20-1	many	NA	TGCAGTGCGGTAGACCTCGAAGCTTTCTTT	CSAVDLEAFF